This T cell receptor (beta chain) was captured by sequencing in a study of cytomegalovirus exposure and HLA in healthy donors. Study-level findings and limits: Fewer N-insertions (relative to the roughly 660-donor mean) were reportedly seen in an Asian-associated ancestry cluster in a later analysis.

V dropped 2 bases and J dropped 0 bases, with 12 bases sitting between them. From germline, CDR1 is SGHVS and CDR2 FNYEAQ. CDR3 length: 16 residues. Primers included in the PCR were 60 Vbeta and 13 Jbeta primers. Repertoires were generated with immunoSEQ multiplex PCR, while TCRdb's copy carries only in-frame clones and drops some. The data show roughly 110,000 clones, roughly 80% seen once. Sampled while nominally healthy, donors likely had unrecorded immune exposures. This clone was seen a handful of times. Its antigen is not identified. This TCR came from a man aged 35-49 years in good health and CMV-seronegative. The specimen sequenced was PBMCs. The chain recombines TRBV7-6 with TRBJ2-3, with D possibly matching TRBD2 (5 bases). The CDR3 DNA follows: TGTGCCAGCAGCTTATCAGGAGGACTCAGCACAGATACGCAGTATTTT. Its protein product is CASSLSGGLSTDTQYF.